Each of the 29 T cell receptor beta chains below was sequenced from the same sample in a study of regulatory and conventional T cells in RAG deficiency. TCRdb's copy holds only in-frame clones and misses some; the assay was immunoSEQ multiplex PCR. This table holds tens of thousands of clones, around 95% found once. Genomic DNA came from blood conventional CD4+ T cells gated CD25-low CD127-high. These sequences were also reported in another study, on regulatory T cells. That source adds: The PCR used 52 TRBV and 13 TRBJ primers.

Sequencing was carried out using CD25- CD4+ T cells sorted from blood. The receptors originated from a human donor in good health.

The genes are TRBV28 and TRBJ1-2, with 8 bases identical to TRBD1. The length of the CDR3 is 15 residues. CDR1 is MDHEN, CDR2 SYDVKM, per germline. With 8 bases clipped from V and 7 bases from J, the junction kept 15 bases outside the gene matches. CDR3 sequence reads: CASVQGAPALSGYTF. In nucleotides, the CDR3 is TGTGCCAGCGTCCAGGGGGCGCCCGCACTCAGTGGCTACACCTTC.

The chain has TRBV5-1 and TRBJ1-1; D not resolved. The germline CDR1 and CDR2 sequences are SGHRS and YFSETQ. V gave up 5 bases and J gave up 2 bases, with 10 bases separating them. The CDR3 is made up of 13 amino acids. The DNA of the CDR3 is TGCGCCAGCAGATGGCTGTTTAACACTGAAGCTTTCTTT. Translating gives CASRWLFNTEAFF.

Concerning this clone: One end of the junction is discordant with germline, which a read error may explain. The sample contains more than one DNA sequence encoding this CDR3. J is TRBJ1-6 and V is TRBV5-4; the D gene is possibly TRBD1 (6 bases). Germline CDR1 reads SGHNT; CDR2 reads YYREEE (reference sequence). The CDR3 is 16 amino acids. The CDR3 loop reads CASSLTGKTYNSPLHF. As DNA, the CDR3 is TGTGCCAGCAGCTTGACAGGGAAAACTTATAATTCCCCCCTCCACTTT.

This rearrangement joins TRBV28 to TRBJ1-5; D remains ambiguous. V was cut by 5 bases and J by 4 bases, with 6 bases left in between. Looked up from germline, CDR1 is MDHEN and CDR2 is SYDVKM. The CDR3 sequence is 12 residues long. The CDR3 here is CASSKLNQPQHF. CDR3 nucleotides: TGTGCCAGCAGTAAACTGAATCAGCCCCAGCATTTT.

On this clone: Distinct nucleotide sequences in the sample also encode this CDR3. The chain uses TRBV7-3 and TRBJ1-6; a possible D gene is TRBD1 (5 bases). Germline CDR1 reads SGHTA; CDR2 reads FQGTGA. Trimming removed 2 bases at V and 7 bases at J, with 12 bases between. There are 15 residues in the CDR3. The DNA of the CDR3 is TGTGCCAGCAGCTTAGTGGGGCAGGGAAATTCACCCCTCCACTTT. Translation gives CASSLVGQGNSPLHF.

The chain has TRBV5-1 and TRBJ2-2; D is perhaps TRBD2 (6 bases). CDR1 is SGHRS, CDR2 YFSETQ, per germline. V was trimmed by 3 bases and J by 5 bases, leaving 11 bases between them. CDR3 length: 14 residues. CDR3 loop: CASSSGEITGELFF. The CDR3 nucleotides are TGCGCCAGCAGCTCGGGAGAGATTACCGGGGAGCTGTTTTTT. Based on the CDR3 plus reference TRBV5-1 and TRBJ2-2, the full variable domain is KAGVTQTPRYLIKTRGQQVTLSCSPISGHRSVSWYQQTPGQGLQFLFEYFSETQRNKGNFPGRFSGRQFSNSRSEMNVSTLELGDSALYLCASSSGEITGELFFGEGSRLTVL.

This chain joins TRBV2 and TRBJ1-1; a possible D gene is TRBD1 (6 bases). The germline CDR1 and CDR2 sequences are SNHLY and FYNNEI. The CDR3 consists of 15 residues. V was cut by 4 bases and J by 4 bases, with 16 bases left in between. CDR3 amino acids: CASSVRDIASTEAFF. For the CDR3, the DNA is TGTGCCAGCAGTGTCCGGGACATAGCCAGCACTGAAGCTTTCTTT.

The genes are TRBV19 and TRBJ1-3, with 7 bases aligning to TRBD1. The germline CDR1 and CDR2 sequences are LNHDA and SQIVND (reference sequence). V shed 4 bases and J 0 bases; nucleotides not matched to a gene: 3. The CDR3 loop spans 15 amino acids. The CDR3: CASSSTGVSGNTIYF. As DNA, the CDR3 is TGTGCCAGTAGTAGCACAGGGGTCTCTGGAAACACCATATATTTT.

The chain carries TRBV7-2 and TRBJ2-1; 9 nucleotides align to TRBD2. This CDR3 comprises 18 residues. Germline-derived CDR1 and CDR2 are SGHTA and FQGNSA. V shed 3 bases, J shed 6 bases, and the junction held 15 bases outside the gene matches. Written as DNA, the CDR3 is TGTGCCAGCAGCTTGCGGACTAGCGTGGGAGCTACTCGCAATGAGCAGTTCTTC. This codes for CASSLRTSVGATRNEQFF.

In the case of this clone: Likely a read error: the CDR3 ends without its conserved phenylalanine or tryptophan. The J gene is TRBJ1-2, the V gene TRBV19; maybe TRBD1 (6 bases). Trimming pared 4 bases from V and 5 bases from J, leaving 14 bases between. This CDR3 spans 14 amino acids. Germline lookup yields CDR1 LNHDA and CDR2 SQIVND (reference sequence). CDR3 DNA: TGTGCCAGTAGTAACCTCACCGGGACATATGGCTACACCCTC. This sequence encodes CASSNLTGTYGYTL.

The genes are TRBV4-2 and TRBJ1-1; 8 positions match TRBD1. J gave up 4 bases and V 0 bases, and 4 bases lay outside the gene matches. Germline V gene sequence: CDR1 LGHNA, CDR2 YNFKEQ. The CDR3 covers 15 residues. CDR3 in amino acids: CASSQDQGAGTEAFF. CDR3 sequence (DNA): TGTGCCAGCAGCCAAGACCAGGGGGCGGGCACTGAAGCTTTCTTT.

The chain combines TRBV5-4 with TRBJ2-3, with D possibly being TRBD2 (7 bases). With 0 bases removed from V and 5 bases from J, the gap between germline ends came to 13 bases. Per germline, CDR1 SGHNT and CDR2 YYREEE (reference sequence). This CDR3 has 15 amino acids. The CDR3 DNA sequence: TGTGCCAGCAGCTTGGGTGGGGGGGCTGAAGATACGCAGTATTTT. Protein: CASSLGGGAEDTQYF.

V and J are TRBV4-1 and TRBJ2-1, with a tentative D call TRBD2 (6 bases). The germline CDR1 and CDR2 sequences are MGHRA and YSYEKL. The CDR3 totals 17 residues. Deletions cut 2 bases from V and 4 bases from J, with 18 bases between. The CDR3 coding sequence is TGCGCCAGCAGCCAATCTGGTACTCTAGCGAGGTACAATGAGCAGTTCTTC. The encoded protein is CASSQSGTLARYNEQFF.

This chain's CDR3 is CATSRDSMNTEAFF. As DNA, the CDR3 is TGTGCCACCAGCAGGGACAGCATGAACACTGAAGCTTTCTTT. This chain connects TRBV15 to TRBJ1-1, with a tentative D call TRBD1 (6 bases). In germline, CDR1 is LNHNV, CDR2 YYDKDF (reference sequence). V gave up 3 bases and J gave up 0 bases, with 8 bases separating them. There are 14 residues in the CDR3.

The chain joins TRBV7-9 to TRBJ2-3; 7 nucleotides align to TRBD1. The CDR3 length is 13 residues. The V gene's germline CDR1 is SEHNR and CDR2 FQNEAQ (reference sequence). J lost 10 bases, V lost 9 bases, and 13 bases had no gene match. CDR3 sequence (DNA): TGTGCCAGTCAAGGGACAGTCCCGGAGCCGCAGTATTTT. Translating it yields CASQGTVPEPQYF.

Written as DNA, the CDR3 is TGTGCCAGCAGCGGAGGGGCGGACTCCTACAATGAGCAGTTCTTC. This gives the protein CASSGGADSYNEQFF. The chain links TRBV4-2 to TRBJ2-1; tentative D call: TRBD2 (6 bases). The CDR3 sequence is 15 residues long. Per germline, CDR1 LGHNA and CDR2 YNFKEQ. Trimming took off 5 bases at V and 0 bases at J, with 11 bases between the two ends.

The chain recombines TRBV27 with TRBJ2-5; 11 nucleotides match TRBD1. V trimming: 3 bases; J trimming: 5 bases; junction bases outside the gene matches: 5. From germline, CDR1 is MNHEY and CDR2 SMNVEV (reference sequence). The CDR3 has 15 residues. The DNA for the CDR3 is TGTGCCAGCAGTTTCTGGACAGGGGGCTTGGAGACCCAGTACTTC. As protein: CASSFWTGGLETQYF.

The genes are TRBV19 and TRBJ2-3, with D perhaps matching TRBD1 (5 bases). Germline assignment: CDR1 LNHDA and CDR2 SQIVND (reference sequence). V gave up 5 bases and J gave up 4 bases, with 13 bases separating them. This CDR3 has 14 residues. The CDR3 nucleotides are TGTGCCAGTAGTCCAGCAGGGAACGCAGATACGCAGTATTTT. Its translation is CASSPAGNADTQYF.

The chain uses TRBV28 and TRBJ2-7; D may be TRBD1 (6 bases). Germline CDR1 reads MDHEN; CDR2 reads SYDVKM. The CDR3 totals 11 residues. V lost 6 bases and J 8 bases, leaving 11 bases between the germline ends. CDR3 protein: CASRLTGKQYF. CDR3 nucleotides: TGTGCCAGCAGGTTAACAGGGAAGCAGTACTTC.

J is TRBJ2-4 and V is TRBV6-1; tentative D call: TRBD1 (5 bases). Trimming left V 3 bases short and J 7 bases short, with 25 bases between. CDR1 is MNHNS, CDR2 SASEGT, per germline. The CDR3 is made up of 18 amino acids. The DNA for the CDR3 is TGTGCCAGCAGTGATTTCTCATTCACAGGACCCTCAAGGAACATTCAGTACTTC. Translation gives CASSDFSFTGPSRNIQYF.

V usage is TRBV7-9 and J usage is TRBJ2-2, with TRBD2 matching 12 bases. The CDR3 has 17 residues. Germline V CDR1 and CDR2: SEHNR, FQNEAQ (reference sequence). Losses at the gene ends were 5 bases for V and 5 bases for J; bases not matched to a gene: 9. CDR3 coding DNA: TGTGCCAGCAGCACCCGGACTAGCGGGGATTATACCGGGGAGCTGTTTTTT. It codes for CASSTRTSGDYTGELFF. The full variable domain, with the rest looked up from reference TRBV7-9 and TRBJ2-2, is DTGVSQNPRHKITKRGQNVTFRCDPISEHNRLYWYRQTLGQGPEFLTYFQNEAQLEKSRLLSDRFSAERPKGSFSTLEIQRTEQGDSAMYLCASSTRTSGDYTGELFFGEGSRLTVL.

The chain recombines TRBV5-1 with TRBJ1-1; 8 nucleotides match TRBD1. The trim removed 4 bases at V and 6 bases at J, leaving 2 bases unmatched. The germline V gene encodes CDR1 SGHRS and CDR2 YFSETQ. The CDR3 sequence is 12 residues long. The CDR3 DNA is TGCGCCAGCAGCGTGACAGGGGCTGAAGCTTTCTTT. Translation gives CASSVTGAEAFF. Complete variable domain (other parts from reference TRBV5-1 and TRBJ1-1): KAGVTQTPRYLIKTRGQQVTLSCSPISGHRSVSWYQQTPGQGLQFLFEYFSETQRNKGNFPGRFSGRQFSNSRSEMNVSTLELGDSALYLCASSVTGAEAFFGQGTRLTVV.

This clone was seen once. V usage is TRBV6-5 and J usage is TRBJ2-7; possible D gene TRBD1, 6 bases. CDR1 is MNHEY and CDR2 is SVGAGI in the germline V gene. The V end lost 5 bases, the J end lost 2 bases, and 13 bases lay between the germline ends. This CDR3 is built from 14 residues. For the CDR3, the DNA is TGTGCCAGCAGTGCAGGATGGACAGCCTACGAGCAGTACTTC. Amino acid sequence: CASSAGWTAYEQYF.

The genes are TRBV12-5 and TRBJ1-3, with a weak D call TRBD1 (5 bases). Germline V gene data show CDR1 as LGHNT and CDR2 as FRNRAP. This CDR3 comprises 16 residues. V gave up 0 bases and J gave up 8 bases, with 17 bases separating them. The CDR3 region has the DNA TGTGCTAGTGGTTTGGTAATCGGGGGATCGGGGGACACCATATATTTT. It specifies CASGLVIGGSGDTIYF.

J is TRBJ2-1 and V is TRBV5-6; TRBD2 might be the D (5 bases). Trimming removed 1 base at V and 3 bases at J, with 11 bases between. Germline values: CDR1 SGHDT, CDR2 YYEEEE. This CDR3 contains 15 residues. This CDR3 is CASSLPVAYYNEQFF. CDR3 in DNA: TGTGCCAGCAGCTTGCCAGTAGCGTACTACAATGAGCAGTTCTTC. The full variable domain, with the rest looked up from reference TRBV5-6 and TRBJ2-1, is DAGVTQSPTHLIKTRGQQVTLRCSPKSGHDTVSWYQQALGQGPQFIFQYYEEEERQRGNFPDRFSGHQFPNYSSELNVNALLLGDSALYLCASSLPVAYYNEQFFGPGTRLTVL.

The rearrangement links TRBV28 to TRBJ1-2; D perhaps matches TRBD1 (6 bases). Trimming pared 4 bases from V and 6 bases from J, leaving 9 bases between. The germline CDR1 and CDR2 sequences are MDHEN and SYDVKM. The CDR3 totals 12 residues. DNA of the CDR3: TGTGCCAGCAGTTGGGACAAGCATGGCTACACCTTC. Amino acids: CASSWDKHGYTF.

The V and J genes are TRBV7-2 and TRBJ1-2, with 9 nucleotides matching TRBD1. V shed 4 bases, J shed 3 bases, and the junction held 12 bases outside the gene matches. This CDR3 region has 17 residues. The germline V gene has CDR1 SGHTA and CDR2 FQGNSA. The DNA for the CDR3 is TGTGCCAGCAGCTCTAACCCCGGGACAGGGATTGACTATGGCTACACCTTC. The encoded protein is CASSSNPGTGIDYGYTF.

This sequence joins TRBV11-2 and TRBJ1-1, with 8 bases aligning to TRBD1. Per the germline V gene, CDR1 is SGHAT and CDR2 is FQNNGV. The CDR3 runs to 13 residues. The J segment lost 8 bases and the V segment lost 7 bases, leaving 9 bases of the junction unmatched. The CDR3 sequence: CASNPDRVREAFF. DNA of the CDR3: TGTGCCAGCAACCCGGACAGGGTAAGGGAAGCTTTCTTT.

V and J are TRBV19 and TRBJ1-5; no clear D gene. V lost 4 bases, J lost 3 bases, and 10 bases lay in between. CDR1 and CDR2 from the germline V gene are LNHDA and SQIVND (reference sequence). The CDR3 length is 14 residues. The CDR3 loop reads CASSTRTSNQPQHF. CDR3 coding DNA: TGTGCCAGTAGTACAAGGACTTCCAATCAGCCCCAGCATTTT.